This T cell receptor (beta chain) stems from a study of blood T cells in healthy people across ages. Then a second PCR, running about 6 to 11 cycles, was carried out with a sample-barcoded 5' primer and a J-beta primer mix. TCRdb independently ran MiXCR on the 5' RACE reads; one entry per CDR3 protein. This repertoire shows fewer than 2 million distinct CDR3 sequences, around 40% found once; its top ten account for about 21%. CDR3 length: 13 amino acids. Germline V gene sequence: CDR1 SGHTA, CDR2 FQGNSA. Trimming left V 4 bases short and J 4 bases short, with 10 bases between. This receptor was identified in a human donor in good health. Sequenced: blood. This rearrangement joins TRBV7-2 to TRBJ2-5; D is unresolved. For the CDR3, the DNA is TGTGCCAGCAGCTCCAACCAGAGAGAGACCCAGTACTTC. Its translation is CASSSNQRETQYF.